This T cell receptor beta chain was obtained from a study of post-analysis software for immune sequencing data. Study results and caveats: A few TRBV segments, TRBV5-6, TRBV5-1 and TRBV20-1 among them, were found more frequent in patients than controls. Among multiple sclerosis patients, normalized Chao1 diversity was significantly below that of controls.

In the case of this clonotype: The target antigen is unknown.

Germline assignment: CDR1 SQVTM and CDR2 ANQGSEA. Trimming cost V 6 bases and J 6 bases, with 11 bases left between them. The CDR3 consists of 11 residues. Unique molecular identifiers featured in each of the TCR beta cDNA libraries. TCRdb redid the calling of the PCR reads with MiXCR, one entry per CDR3 protein. The sample lists a few hundred thousand distinct CDR3 sequences, 30% to 40% occurring once. This TCR was recovered from a girl younger than 18 with multiple sclerosis. The gene calls are TRBV29-1 and TRBJ1-1; no definite D call. The sequenced sample was blood. The CDR3 coding sequence is TGCAGCGTCCAGGACGGCTCTGAAGCTTTCTTT. Its protein product is CSVQDGSEAFF.